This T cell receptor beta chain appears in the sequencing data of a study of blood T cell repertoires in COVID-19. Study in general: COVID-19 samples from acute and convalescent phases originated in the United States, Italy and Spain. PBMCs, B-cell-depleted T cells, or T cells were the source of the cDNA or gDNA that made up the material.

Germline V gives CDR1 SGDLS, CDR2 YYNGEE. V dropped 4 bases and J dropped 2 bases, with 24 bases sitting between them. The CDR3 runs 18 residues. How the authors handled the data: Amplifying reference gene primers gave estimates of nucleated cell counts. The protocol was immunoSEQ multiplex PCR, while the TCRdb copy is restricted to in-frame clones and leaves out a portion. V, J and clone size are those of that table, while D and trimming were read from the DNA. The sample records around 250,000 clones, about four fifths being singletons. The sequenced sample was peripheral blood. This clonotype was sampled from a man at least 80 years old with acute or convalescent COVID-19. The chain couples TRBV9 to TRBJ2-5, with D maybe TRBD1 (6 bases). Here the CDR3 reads CASSPKTSLRGTQETQYF. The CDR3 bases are TGTGCCAGCAGCCCCAAAACCTCGTTGCGAGGGACACAAGAGACCCAGTACTTC.